This TCR beta chain was obtained from a study of blood T cell repertoires in COVID-19. Study background: The samples span acute and convalescent COVID-19 from the United States, Italy and Spain. PBMCs, B-cell-depleted T cells, or T cells were the source of the cDNA or gDNA that made up the material.

V trimming: 5 bases; J trimming: 7 bases; junction bases outside the gene matches: 8. Germline values: CDR1 SGHVS, CDR2 FQNEAQ. The CDR3 has 15 amino acids. Generated by immunoSEQ multiplex PCR, the TCRdb table keeps only in-frame clones and is missing some. In the table there are under 250,000 clones, around four fifths of which are singletons. This clone was seen once. Specimen: peripheral blood. The rearrangement uses TRBV7-8 and TRBJ2-1; TRBD1 matches 10 bases. The source is a woman aged 55-75 years with active or convalescent COVID-19. CDR3 DNA sequence: TGTGCCAGCAGCCATGACAGGGGGCTCGGGAATGAGCAGTTCTTC. The encoded protein is CASSHDRGLGNEQFF.